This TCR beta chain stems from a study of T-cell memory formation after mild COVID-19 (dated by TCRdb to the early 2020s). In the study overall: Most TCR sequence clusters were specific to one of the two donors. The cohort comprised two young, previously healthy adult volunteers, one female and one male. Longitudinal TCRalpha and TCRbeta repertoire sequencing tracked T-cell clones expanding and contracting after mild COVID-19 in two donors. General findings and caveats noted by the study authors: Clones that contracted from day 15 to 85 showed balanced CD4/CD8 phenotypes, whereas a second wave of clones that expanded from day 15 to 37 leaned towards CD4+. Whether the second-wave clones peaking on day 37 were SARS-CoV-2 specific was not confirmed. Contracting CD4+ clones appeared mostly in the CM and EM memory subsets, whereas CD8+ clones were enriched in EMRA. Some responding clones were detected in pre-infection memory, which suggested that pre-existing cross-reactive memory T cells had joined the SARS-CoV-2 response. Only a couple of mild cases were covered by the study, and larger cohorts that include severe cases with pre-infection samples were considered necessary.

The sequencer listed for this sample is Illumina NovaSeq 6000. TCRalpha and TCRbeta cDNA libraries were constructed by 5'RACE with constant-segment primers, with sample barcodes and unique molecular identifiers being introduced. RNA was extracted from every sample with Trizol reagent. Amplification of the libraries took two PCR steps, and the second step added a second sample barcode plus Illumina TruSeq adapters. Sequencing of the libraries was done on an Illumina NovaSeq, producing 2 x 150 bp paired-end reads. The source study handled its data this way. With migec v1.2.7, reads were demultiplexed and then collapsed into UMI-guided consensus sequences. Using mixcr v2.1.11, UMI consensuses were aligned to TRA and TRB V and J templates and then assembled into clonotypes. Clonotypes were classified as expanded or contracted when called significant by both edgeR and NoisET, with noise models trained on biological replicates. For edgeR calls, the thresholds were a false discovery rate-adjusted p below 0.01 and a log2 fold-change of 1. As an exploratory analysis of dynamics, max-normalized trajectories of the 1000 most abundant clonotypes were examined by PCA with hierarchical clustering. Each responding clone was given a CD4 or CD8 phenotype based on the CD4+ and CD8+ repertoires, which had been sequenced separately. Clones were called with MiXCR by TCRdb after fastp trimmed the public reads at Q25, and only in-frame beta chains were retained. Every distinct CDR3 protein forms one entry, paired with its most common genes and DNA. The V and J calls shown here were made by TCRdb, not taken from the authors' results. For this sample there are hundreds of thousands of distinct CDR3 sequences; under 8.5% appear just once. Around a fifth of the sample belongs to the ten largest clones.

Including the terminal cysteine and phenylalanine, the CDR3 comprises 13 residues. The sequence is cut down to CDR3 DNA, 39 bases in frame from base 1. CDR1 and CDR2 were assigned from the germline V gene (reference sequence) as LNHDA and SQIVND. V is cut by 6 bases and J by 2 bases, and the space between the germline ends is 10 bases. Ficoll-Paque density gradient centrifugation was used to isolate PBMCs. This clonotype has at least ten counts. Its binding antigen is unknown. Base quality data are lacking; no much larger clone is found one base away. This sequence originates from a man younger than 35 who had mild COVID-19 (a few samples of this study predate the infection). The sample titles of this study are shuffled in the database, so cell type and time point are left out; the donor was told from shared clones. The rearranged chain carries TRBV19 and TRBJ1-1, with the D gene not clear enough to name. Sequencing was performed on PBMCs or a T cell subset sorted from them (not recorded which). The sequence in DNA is TGTGCCAGTAGCCGCGGGGTTAACACTGAAGCTTTCTTT. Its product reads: CASSRGVNTEAFF.